Given below is one TCR beta chain in context. Its antigen has not been determined. There are no base qualities to consult, and no much larger clone falls within one base. This sample was taken from a study of CD8 T cells in Susac syndrome (dated by TCRdb to about 2019). Background on the whole study: Among the sequenced Susac syndrome patients, about six had clinically active disease and about eight were in clinical remission. At blood withdrawal, Susac syndrome patients were either therapy-naive, taking corticosteroids (in some cases with IVIg as well), or taking IVIg alone. The study used repertoire sequencing to test whether antigen drove CD8+ T cell activation and differentiation in Susac syndrome.

Peripheral blood CD8+ and CD4+ T cells from healthy donors, Susac syndrome patients and multiple sclerosis patients were profiled using high-throughput TCR beta sequencing. Recently defined diagnostic criteria for definite or probable disease were met by the Susac syndrome patients. CD8+ TEMRA cells were enriched by FACS, while bulk CD8+ and CD4+ T cells were purified by magnetic negative isolation. Blood was collected in EDTA tubes and processed within 24 hours, with PBMCs isolated through density gradient centrifugation. PBMCs intended for TCR sequencing were cryopreserved in liquid nitrogen and thawed later in a water bath at 37 degrees C. The sorted or isolated CD4+, CD8+ and CD8+ TEMRA cells reached a purity of at least 90%. The germline V gene supplies CDR1 SGHTA and CDR2 FQGNSA. From the cysteine through the phenylalanine, the CDR3 covers 19 amino acids. The CDR3 DNA has 57 bases and is translated from base 1. Trimming accounts for 1 base at V and 2 bases at J, while the number of junction bases matched to no gene is 16.

What the study reported, not specific to this receptor: The CD4+ T cell repertoire of patients with Susac syndrome showed no detectable clonal expansion. The TCR sequencing and HLA analysis was acknowledged to have included a relatively small number of individuals.

RNA was extracted with the RNeasy kit and 0.5 to 1 ug was reverse transcribed using random hexamers. The immunoSEQ multiplex PCR assay, which covers 54 Vbeta and 13 Jbeta segments, was used to amplify TCR beta CDR3 regions. To correct PCR amplification bias, a synthetic template baseline was used for both primer optimization and computational correction. Turning to the authors' computational methods: Reads were assigned to V, D and J genes according to IMGT and analyzed in immunoSEQ Analyzer, with only productive sequences retained. Clonality was computed as one minus Shannon entropy normalized by log2 of the number of productive unique sequences. For each patient and control, public and private clones were evaluated within the 100 most prevalent clones. Clones were defined as Susac-specific when absent from the healthy and MS cohorts, from about 970 published viral clones and from other ImmuneACCESS disease sequences. In TCRdb, the public reads were trimmed at Q25 with fastp and aligned with MiXCR, with productive beta chains retained. When rows share a CDR3 protein, they turn into one entry using the most common DNA and genes. None of the V and J calls come from the authors' own analysis; TCRdb made them. The sample records some 250,000 distinct CDR3 sequences, about 95% of which are singletons. 0.1% of the sample is held by the ten biggest clonotypes.

The chain uses TRBV7-2 and TRBJ2-7; 8 bases in between match TRBD2. Sequenced: CD4+ T cells from PBMCs. This clonotype was sampled from a human donor with Susac syndrome. The nucleotide sequence is TGTGCCAGCAGCTTAGTCGGTAGCGGGACTACCTTCAGCCCCTACGAGCAGTACTTC. The translation is CASSLVGSGTTFSPYEQYF.